The present TCR beta chain was sequenced within a study of patients and donors after allogeneic stem cell transplantation. CDR3 length equals 15 residues. CDR1 is SGDLS and CDR2 is YYNGEE in the germline V gene. Losses at the gene ends were 0 bases for V and 5 bases for J; bases not matched to a gene: 6. TCRdb re-called the RT-PCR reads through MiXCR, storing one row per CDR3 protein. The repertoire holds more than 850,000 distinct CDR3 sequences, with under 20% as singletons. The rearrangement joins TRBV9 to TRBJ2-7; 9 nucleotides match TRBD2. Sequencing was done on a sample of blood, either unsorted or a sorted T cell fraction (not recorded which). The TCR comes from a human donor who was either an allogeneic HSCT recipient or a stem cell or donor lymphocyte infusion donor (not recorded which). It is not recorded whose cells these are; they may come from a transplant donor. The CDR3 here is CASSVGASGVDEQYF. The CDR3 DNA follows: TGTGCCAGCAGCGTAGGGGCTAGCGGGGTGGACGAGCAGTACTTC.